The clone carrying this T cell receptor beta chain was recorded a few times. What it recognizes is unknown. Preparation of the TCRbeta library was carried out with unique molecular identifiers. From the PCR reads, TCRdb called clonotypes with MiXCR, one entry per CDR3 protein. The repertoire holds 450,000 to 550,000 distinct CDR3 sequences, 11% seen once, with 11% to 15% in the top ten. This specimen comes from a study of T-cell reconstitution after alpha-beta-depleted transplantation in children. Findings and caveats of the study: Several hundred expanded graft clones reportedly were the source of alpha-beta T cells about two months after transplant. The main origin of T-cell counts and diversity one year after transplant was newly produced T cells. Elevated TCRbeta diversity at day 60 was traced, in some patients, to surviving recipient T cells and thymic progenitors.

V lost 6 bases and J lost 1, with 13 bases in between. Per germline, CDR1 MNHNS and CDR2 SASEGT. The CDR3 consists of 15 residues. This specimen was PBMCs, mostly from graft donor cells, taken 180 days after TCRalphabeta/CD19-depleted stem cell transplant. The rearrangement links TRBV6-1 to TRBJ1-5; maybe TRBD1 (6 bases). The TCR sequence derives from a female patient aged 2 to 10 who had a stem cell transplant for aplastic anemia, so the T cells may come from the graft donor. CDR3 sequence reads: CASRSQGTSNQPQHF. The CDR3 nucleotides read TGTGCCAGCAGGTCACAGGGTACAAGCAATCAGCCCCAGCATTTT.